This TCR beta chain was captured by sequencing in a study of cytomegalovirus exposure and HLA in healthy donors. Study results and limitations: In an earlier analysis, most TCR beta V segments were productive about 87% or about 30% of the time. Follow-up analysis later connected one missense variant in DCLRE1C with trimming of TCR beta V- and J-genes. Analyzed later, association rates of TCRs varied across HLA loci, with DRB1 most and HLA-C fewest.

Germline CDR1 is SGHDT and CDR2 is YYEEEE. After removal of 2 bases from V and 6 bases from J, the junction contained 7 bases not matched to a gene. CDR3 length: 15 residues. PCR primers comprised 60 Vbeta and 13 Jbeta primers. Libraries were prepared by immunoSEQ multiplex PCR; TCRdb keeps only in-frame clonotypes and omits some of them. The data contain roughly 140,000 clones, 78% of them singletons. This clone appeared a single time. Its target is unknown. It was healthy bone marrow donors who served as donors. The material sequenced was PBMCs. The clonotype was recovered from a man in his forties or fifties in good health and CMV-seropositive. V and J are TRBV5-6 and TRBJ2-2, with TRBD2 identical over 7 bases. The CDR3 is CASSFTPSGSGELFF. CDR3 bases: TGTGCCAGCAGCTTTACCCCTAGCGGATCCGGGGAGCTGTTTTTT.